This T cell receptor beta chain was recorded in a study of blood T cells in healthy people across ages. Whole-study results and caveats: Long-lived donors had more naive CD4+ cells and higher diversity than aged donors. Any changes in expanded clonotypes were possibly confounded, as donor CMV status remained unknown.

Germline CDR1 is MNHNS and CDR2 is SASEGT. V was clipped by 5 bases and J by 4 bases; unmatched bases: 12. The CDR3 consists of 17 residues. For the second PCR, which ran for about 7 to 11 cycles, a sample-barcoded 5' primer and a J-beta primer mix were used. TCRdb ran MiXCR on the 5' RACE reads and lists one entry per CDR3 protein. The sample lists 1.5 million to 2 million distinct CDR3 sequences, roughly 27% seen once, with roughly 8.2% in the top ten. This clonotype was detected only a few times. What it binds is unknown. The source material was blood. The sequence was obtained from a woman in her 30s in good health. V and J are TRBV6-1 and TRBJ2-1; TRBD2 agrees at 9 bases. This CDR3 reads CASSLQGASGAYNEQFF. For the CDR3, the DNA is TGTGCCAGCAGTCTCCAAGGGGCTAGCGGGGCTTACAATGAGCAGTTCTTC.